This T cell receptor (beta chain) is from a study of cytomegalovirus exposure and HLA in healthy donors. For the study at large: Counted in an early data release were about 86 million unique TCRs from HLA-typed donors. Of about 400 genotyped donors, about 81% clustered with self-reported Caucasian donors.

Trimming at V came to 0 bases and at J to 5 bases, leaving 2 bases not matched to a gene. The germline V gene has CDR1 LGHNA and CDR2 YSLEER. The CDR3 has 15 residues. Remarks on this clone: The antigen is undetermined.

Study findings and constraints: V- and J-gene trimming in TCR beta was tied to a missense DCLRE1C variant by an analysis performed later.

PCR employed 60 Vbeta and 13 Jbeta primers. TCRdb's copy holds only in-frame clones and misses some; the assay was immunoSEQ multiplex PCR. Of some 110,000 clones in the sample, 75% were seen once. This TCR came from a male donor in good health and CMV-seropositive. The chain couples TRBV4-3 to TRBJ2-2; 8 bases fit TRBD2. The sequencing input was PBMCs. The CDR3 DNA is TGCGCCAGCAGCCAAGAGGGCGGGGGGACCGGGGAGCTGTTTTTT. Amino acid sequence: CASSQEGGGTGELFF.